A single sample gave rise to the 10 T cell receptor beta chains below, sequenced in a study of blood T cell repertoires in COVID-19. TCRdb's copy holds only in-frame clones and misses some; the assay was immunoSEQ multiplex PCR. The table records around 150,000 clones, 65% to 80% of them present only once. Sequencing was performed on peripheral blood. The receptors derive from a man in his fifties or sixties with acute or convalescent COVID-19.

The rearrangement links TRBV2 to TRBJ1-5; D is uncertain. V was trimmed by 4 bases and J by 0 bases, leaving 10 bases between them. Germline-derived CDR1 and CDR2 are SNHLY and FYNNEI. The CDR3 spans 15 residues. For the CDR3, the DNA is TGTGCCAGCAGTGGCGGGCCCCATAGCAATCAGCCCCAGCATTTT. Protein sequence: CASSGGPHSNQPQHF.

This chain joins TRBV19 and TRBJ1-6, with D tentatively TRBD1 (5 bases). Germline assignment: CDR1 LNHDA and CDR2 SQIVND (reference sequence). With 7 bases removed from V and 7 bases from J, the gap between germline ends came to 14 bases. CDR3 length equals 14 residues. CDR3 DNA sequence: TGTGCCAGTAACCGGGGGTTAGTAAATTCACCCCTCCACTTT. Protein: CASNRGLVNSPLHF.

This rearrangement joins TRBV28 to TRBJ1-6, with TRBD1 matching over 8 bases. The CDR3 loop spans 16 amino acids. The J segment lost 2 bases and the V segment lost 6 bases, leaving 6 bases of the junction unmatched. Germline V lookup: CDR1 MDHEN, CDR2 SYDVKM. The CDR3, as DNA: TGTGCCAGCAGGGGGACAGGAAGGCCCTATAATTCACCCCTCCACTTT. Translated, it gives CASRGTGRPYNSPLHF. The entire variable domain, with the rest obtained from reference TRBV28 and TRBJ1-6, is as follows: DVKVTQSSRYLVKRTGEKVFLECVQDMDHENMFWYRQDPGLGLRLIYFSYDVKMKEKGDIPEGYSVSREKKERFSLILESASTNQTSMYLCASRGTGRPYNSPLHFGNGTRLTVT.

The chain combines TRBV15 with TRBJ2-5; 9 bases line up with TRBD1. From germline, CDR1 is LNHNV and CDR2 YYDKDF (reference sequence). This CDR3 is 15 amino acids long. Losses at the gene ends were 4 bases for V and 5 bases for J; bases not matched to a gene: 8. The CDR3 here is CATSKPGQGRETQYF. The CDR3 coding sequence is TGTGCCACCAGCAAGCCGGGACAGGGTCGGGAGACCCAGTACTTC.

Comments on this clone: Since a much larger clone is just one base distant, this may be a read error. Other nucleotide sequences in the sample specify the same CDR3. This chain links TRBV3-1 (or the pseudogene TRBV3-2) with TRBJ1-2; possible D gene TRBD1, 5 bases. This CDR3 has 12 amino acids. V was cut by 3 bases and J by 4 bases, with 6 bases left in between. Germline V lookup: CDR1 LGHDT, CDR2 YNNKEL (reference sequence). The CDR3 coding sequence is TGTGCCAGCAGCCAGGGGCCCTATGGCTACACCTTC. It codes for CASSQGPYGYTF.

The chain carries TRBV15 and TRBJ2-7; 7 nucleotides match TRBD1. V shed 3 bases, J shed 9 bases, and the junction held 14 bases outside the gene matches. This CDR3 contains 15 residues. The germline gives CDR1 LNHNV, CDR2 YYDKDF (reference sequence). CDR3 DNA sequence: TGTGCCACCAGCAGGGGCCGTCTACAGGGGCAAGGGCAGTACGTC. It encodes CATSRGRLQGQGQYV.

V gene TRBV24-1 combines with J gene TRBJ2-5; 12 nucleotides line up with TRBD1. Germline V lookup: CDR1 KGHDR, CDR2 SFDVKD. Trimming removed 4 bases from V and 4 bases from J; junction bases left unmatched: 6. The CDR3 has 16 residues. DNA for the CDR3: TGTGCCACCAGTGACTCCGGGACAGGGGGCAGAGAGACCCAGTACTTC. It yields the protein CATSDSGTGGRETQYF.

The rearrangement joins TRBV5-1 to TRBJ1-2, with 7 bases identical to TRBD1. CDR3 length: 12 residues. Germline V gene data show CDR1 as SGHRS and CDR2 as YFSETQ. V shed 4 bases, J shed 7 bases, and the junction held 4 bases outside the gene matches. CDR3 in amino acids: CASSRDSSGYTF. The CDR3 DNA reads as TGCGCCAGCAGCCGGGACAGTAGTGGCTACACCTTC.

The chain couples TRBV5-1 to TRBJ2-1; TRBD2 matches at 7 bases. J gave up 2 bases and V 2 bases, and 4 bases lay outside the gene matches. The CDR3 is 15 amino acids. Germline CDR1 reads SGHRS; CDR2 reads YFSETQ. CDR3: CASSFSTSPYNEQFF. As DNA, the CDR3 is TGCGCCAGCAGCTTCTCGACTAGCCCCTACAATGAGCAGTTCTTC.

V gene TRBV12-3 or TRBV12-4 combines with J gene TRBJ1-5; D remains unclear. This CDR3 comprises 12 residues. V lost 3 bases to trimming and J lost 6 bases, with 6 bases between them. CDR3 amino acids: CASSLFSQPQHF. In nucleotides, the CDR3 is TGTGCCAGCAGTTTGTTCAGTCAGCCCCAGCATTTT.